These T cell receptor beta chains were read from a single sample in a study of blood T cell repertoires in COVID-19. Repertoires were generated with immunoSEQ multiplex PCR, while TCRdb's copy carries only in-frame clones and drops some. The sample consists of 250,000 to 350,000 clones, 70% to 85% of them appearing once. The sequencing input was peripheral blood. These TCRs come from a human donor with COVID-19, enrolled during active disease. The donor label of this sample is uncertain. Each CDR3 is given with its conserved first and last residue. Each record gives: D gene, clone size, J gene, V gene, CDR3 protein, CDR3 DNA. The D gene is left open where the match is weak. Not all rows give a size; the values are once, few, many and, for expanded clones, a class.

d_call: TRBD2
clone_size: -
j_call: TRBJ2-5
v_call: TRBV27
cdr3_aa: CASSRPTSGRGETQYF
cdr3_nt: TGTGCCAGCAGTCGGCCGACTAGCGGGAGGGGTGAGACCCAGTACTTC

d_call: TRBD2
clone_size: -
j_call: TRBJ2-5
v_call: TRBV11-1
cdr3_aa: CASSLATSGSGETQYF
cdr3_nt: TGTGCCAGCAGCTTAGCAACTAGCGGGAGCGGTGAGACCCAGTACTTC

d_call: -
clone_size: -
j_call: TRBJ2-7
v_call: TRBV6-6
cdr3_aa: CASSDNHGVAYEQYF
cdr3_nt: TGTGCCAGCAGTGACAATCACGGGGTCGCCTACGAGCAGTACTTC

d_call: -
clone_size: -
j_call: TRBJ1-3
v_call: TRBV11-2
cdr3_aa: CASSPDSYSGNTIYF
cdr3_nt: TGTGCCAGCAGCCCAGACAGCTACTCTGGAAACACCATATATTTT

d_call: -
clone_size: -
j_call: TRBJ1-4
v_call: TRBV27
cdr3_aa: CASSLSAGFNEKLFF
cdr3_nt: TGTGCCAGCAGTTTATCAGCAGGGTTTAATGAAAAACTGTTTTTT

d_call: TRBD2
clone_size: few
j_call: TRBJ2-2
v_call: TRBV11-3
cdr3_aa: CASSPRGSGAGELFF
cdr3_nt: TGTGCCAGCAGCCCACGTGGTAGCGGGGCCGGGGAGCTGTTTTTT

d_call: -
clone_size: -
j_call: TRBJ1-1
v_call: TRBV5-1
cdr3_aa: CASSLRQGGNTEAFF
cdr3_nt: TGCGCCAGCAGCTTGCGCCAGGGTGGGAACACTGAAGCTTTCTTT

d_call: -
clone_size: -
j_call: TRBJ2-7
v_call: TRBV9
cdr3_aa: CASSPPREPYEQYF
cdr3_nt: TGTGCCAGCAGCCCGCCTCGGGAGCCCTACGAGCAGTACTTC

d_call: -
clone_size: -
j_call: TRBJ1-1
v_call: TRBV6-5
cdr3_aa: CASSSRAGRDTEAFF
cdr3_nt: TGTGCCAGCAGTTCTAGGGCGGGTAGGGACACTGAAGCTTTCTTT

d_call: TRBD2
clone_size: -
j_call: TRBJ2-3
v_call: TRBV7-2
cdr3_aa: CASSLSGSPDTQYF
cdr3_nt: TGTGCCAGCAGCTTAAGCGGGAGCCCAGATACGCAGTATTTT